One and the same sample provided the 11 T cell receptor beta chains below, sequenced in a study of shared clonotypes between healthy human individuals. Data came from immunoSEQ multiplex PCR; TCRdb stores just in-frame clones and leaves some out. The repertoire holds about 1.1 million clones, approximately 80% seen once, with approximately 0.5% in the top ten. Sample: memory CD4+ T cells from PBMCs. The subset was: CD45RA-negative fraction. These receptors came from a man aged 18 to 29 in good health. Some clones in this sample may be carry-over from other donors' samples.

This chain links TRBV30 with TRBJ2-7, with D possibly matching TRBD1 (6 bases). This CDR3 region has 16 residues. Trimming cost V 4 bases and J 3 bases, with 22 bases left between them. Germline V gene sequence: CDR1 GTSNPN, CDR2 SVGIG (reference sequence). The DNA for the CDR3 is TGTGCCTGGACCACAACCCCCGGGACACCTCGCTACGAGCAGTACTTC. Its translation is CAWTTTPGTPRYEQYF.

V is TRBV5-1 and J is TRBJ2-1; 10 bases fit TRBD1. Germline V gene sequence: CDR1 SGHRS, CDR2 YFSETQ. Germline trimming cut 9 bases from V and 10 bases from J; bases unmatched to any gene: 16. This CDR3 spans 15 amino acids. CDR3 region: CATKKTGGGTMEQFF. CDR3 DNA sequence: TGCGCCACCAAGAAGACAGGGGGCGGTACAATGGAGCAGTTCTTC. Complete variable domain (other parts from reference TRBV5-1 and TRBJ2-1): KAGVTQTPRYLIKTRGQQVTLSCSPISGHRSVSWYQQTPGQGLQFLFEYFSETQRNKGNFPGRFSGRQFSNSRSEMNVSTLELGDSALYLCATKKTGGGTMEQFFGPGTRLTVL.

V gene TRBV5-6 combines with J gene TRBJ1-3; the D is unclear. Germline assignment: CDR1 SGHDT and CDR2 YYEEEE. The length of the CDR3 is 14 residues. V was cut by 1 base and J by 4 bases, with 9 bases left in between. As DNA, the CDR3 is TGTGCCAGCAGCTTGTTAGGTGCGGGAAACACCATATATTTT. Its translation is CASSLLGAGNTIYF.

This clone occurred once. The chain employs TRBV19 and TRBJ2-6; D not resolved. Germline values: CDR1 LNHDA, CDR2 SQIVND (reference sequence). The V end was cut by 3 bases, the J end by 0 bases, with 18 bases between. This CDR3 is 19 amino acids long. The CDR3 loop reads CASSISGELVTSGANVLTF. The CDR3, as DNA: TGTGCCAGTAGTATTTCGGGCGAGTTAGTTACCTCTGGGGCCAACGTCCTGACTTTC.

CDR3: CASSLANSRVAGELFF. In DNA form, the CDR3 reads TGTGCCAGCAGCTTAGCGAACAGTAGGGTCGCCGGGGAGCTGTTTTTT. The V gene is TRBV7-6, the J gene TRBJ2-2; D uncertain. Germline assignment: CDR1 SGHVS and CDR2 FNYEAQ. The CDR3 extends over 16 amino acids. The V and J ends lost 0 bases and 6 bases respectively, with 14 bases between them.

As to this clone: A read error may explain this, as a much larger clone is one base away. The same CDR3 arises from other DNA sequences in this sample as well. The chain has TRBV29-1 and TRBJ2-7, with unresolved D. This CDR3 is built from 11 residues. Trimming removed 4 bases at V and 2 bases at J, with 6 bases between. In germline, CDR1 is SQVTM, CDR2 ANQGSEA. The CDR3, as DNA: TGCAGCGTTGCAGGCCCCTACGAGCAGTACTTC. Translating gives CSVAGPYEQYF.

The chain is built from TRBV5-4 and TRBJ2-2; tentatively, D is TRBD1 (7 bases). The CDR3 is 15 residues long. The ends were cut back, 4 bases at V and 3 bases at J, with 13 bases in the middle. Germline CDR1 SGHNT, CDR2 YYREEE (reference sequence). CDR3 in DNA: TGTGCCAGCAGCAAACAGGGGAGGCACACCGGGGAGCTGTTTTTT. This translates into CASSKQGRHTGELFF.

J is TRBJ2-7 and V is TRBV29-1; the D gene is possibly TRBD2 (5 bases). The CDR3 is 12 residues long. Looked up from germline, CDR1 is SQVTM and CDR2 is ANQGSEA. V was cut by 5 bases and J by 4 bases, with 12 bases left in between. This chain's CDR3 is CSVKRDQYEQYF. CDR3 nucleotide sequence: TGCAGCGTTAAACGGGATCAGTACGAGCAGTACTTC.

This rearrangement joins TRBV18 to TRBJ2-7, with 7 bases that match TRBD2. Germline V lookup: CDR1 KGHSH, CDR2 LQKENI. V lost 5 bases to trimming and J lost 3 bases; unmatched junction nucleotides: 10. The CDR3 contains 15 residues. CDR3 loop: CASSSGPGGYYEQYF. DNA of the CDR3: TGTGCCAGCTCATCGGGACCGGGGGGTTACTACGAGCAGTACTTC.

The chain combines TRBV10-2 with TRBJ2-7, with TRBD1 identical over 9 bases. Germline V CDR1 and CDR2: WSHSY, SAAADI. The CDR3 has 16 amino acids. Trimming cost V 6 bases and J 6 bases; bases outside gene matches: 15. DNA of the CDR3: TGCGCCAGCAGCGAGATACAGGGGGCTCCCTGGGGCGAGCAGTACTTC. Amino acid sequence: CASSEIQGAPWGEQYF.

The chain has TRBV29-1 and TRBJ1-4; D is undetermined. V dropped 4 bases and J dropped 7 bases, with 10 bases sitting between them. The CDR3 is 12 residues long. The germline V gene encodes CDR1 SQVTM and CDR2 ANQGSEA. Written as DNA, the CDR3 is TGCAGCGTTGGCTCCGGCAGTGAAAAACTGTTTTTT. Translated, it gives CSVGSGSEKLFF.